The T cell receptor beta chain under discussion was sequenced for a study of cytomegalovirus exposure and HLA in healthy donors. PCR employed 60 Vbeta and 13 Jbeta primers. The table came from immunoSEQ multiplex PCR; TCRdb's copy has only in-frame clones and leaves some out. Of about 140,000 clones in the sample, just under 85% were seen once. The sequence was obtained from a man aged 35-49 years in good health and CMV-seropositive. The sequencing input was PBMCs.

The DNA for the CDR3 is TGCGCCAGCAGCCAAGATCCCGCGTTAGAAAACTATGGCTACACCTTC. Translating it yields CASSQDPALENYGYTF. This chain joins TRBV4-1 and TRBJ1-2; D uncertain. Trimming removed 0 bases at V and 2 bases at J, with 13 bases between. The germline CDR1 and CDR2 sequences are MGHRA and YSYEKL. There are 16 residues in the CDR3.